The following is a T cell receptor beta chain sequence with its context. Its specificity is unknown. This CDR3 has 14 amino acids. Trimming cost V 9 bases and J 5 bases; bases outside gene matches: 12. Germline lookup yields CDR1 MNHEY and CDR2 SVGEGT. The entry originates in a study of metastatic and nonmetastatic thyroid tumors. As for the study in general: Patients with malignant and benign thyroid disease provided blood and tumor or nodule tissue, whose repertoires were compared. Findings and caveats of the study: Reports indicated that malignant thyroid tumors showed significantly higher TCR beta diversity than benign nodules did, in blood and tumor.

Prior to thyroid surgery, none of the patients had received any treatment. Source study methods: Between-group CDR3 differences, defined by clinicopathological status, yielded a distant-metastasis classifier for papillary thyroid cancer. With MiXCR, TCRdb called clones anew from the PCR reads. TCRdb, not the original authors, processed these V and J calls. The sample lists roughly 30,000 clones, under 25% seen once, with about 14% in the top ten. This receptor was obtained from a female donor with papillary thyroid cancer or a benign thyroid nodule (not recorded which). Some clones in this sample may be carry-over from other donors' samples. The chain links TRBV6-2 or TRBV6-3 to TRBJ2-7; the match to TRBD1 covers 8 bases. The sample consisted of blood. The CDR3 loop is CASLRVTGGHEQYF. CDR3 bases: TGTGCCAGTCTCCGGGTTACAGGGGGGCACGAGCAGTACTTC.